Shown below are 27 T cell receptor beta chains from a single sample sequenced in a study of blood T cell repertoires in COVID-19. The assay was immunoSEQ multiplex PCR, and TCRdb's table has in-frame clones only and misses some. The sample comprises approximately 190,000 clones, 86% of which are singletons, and approximately 23% rests with the top ten. Sample: PBMCs or T cells enriched from blood (not recorded which). The receptors derive from a woman in her forties in a cohort exposed to, infected with or recovered from COVID-19 (not recorded which).

The gene calls are TRBV6-6 and TRBJ2-3, with D perhaps TRBD1 (6 bases). This CDR3 is built from 14 residues. The V end was cut by 4 bases, the J end by 1 base, with 9 bases between. CDR1 is MNHNY, CDR2 SVGAGI, per germline (reference sequence). CDR3 region: CASSLAGGTDTQYF. The CDR3 nucleotides are TGTGCCAGCAGTTTGGCAGGGGGCACAGATACGCAGTATTTT.

The rearrangement links TRBV14 to TRBJ1-2; no definite D call. The CDR3 is 13 amino acids. V was cut by 1 base and J by 5 bases, with 8 bases left in between. In germline, CDR1 is SGHDN, CDR2 FVKESK. CDR3 nucleotide sequence: TGTGCCAGCAGCCAAGGCAGATTATATGGCTACACCTTC. It translates to CASSQGRLYGYTF.

This clone was detected only once. V usage is TRBV18 and J usage is TRBJ2-1; 10 nucleotides agree with TRBD2. This CDR3 comprises 17 residues. Looked up from germline, CDR1 is KGHSH and CDR2 is LQKENI. J was trimmed by 3 bases and V by 0 bases; bases with no gene match: 5. Here the CDR3 reads CASSPPSSGGNYNEQFF. The CDR3 bases are TGTGCCAGCTCACCACCGTCTAGCGGGGGAAACTACAATGAGCAGTTCTTC.

This clone was observed a handful of times. The chain is built from TRBV10-3 and TRBJ1-2; no firm D call. V lost 0 bases, J lost 1 base, and 9 bases lay in between. Germline assignment: CDR1 ENHRY and CDR2 SYGVKD. This CDR3 has 15 residues. CDR3 sequence (DNA): TGTGCCATCAGTGAGTCTCGGGGAGTTAACTATGGCTACACCTTC. Translation: CAISESRGVNYGYTF.

The rearrangement uses TRBV24-1 and TRBJ1-5, with no clear D. The CDR3 covers 12 residues. Trimming removed 3 bases at V and 7 bases at J, with 6 bases between. Germline V gene lookup returns CDR1 KGHDR and CDR2 SFDVKD. CDR3 bases: TGTGCCACCAGTGATCCGGGGCAGCCCCAGCATTTT. Translation: CATSDPGQPQHF.

This rearrangement joins TRBV5-1 to TRBJ2-4, with a possible D match to TRBD1 (5 bases). Germline lookup yields CDR1 SGHRS and CDR2 YFSETQ. V lost 0 bases to trimming and J lost 4 bases, with 8 bases between them. The CDR3 loop spans 14 amino acids. The CDR3 is CASSLAQGKNIQYF. The CDR3 DNA reads as TGCGCCAGCAGCTTGGCCCAGGGAAAAAACATTCAGTACTTC.

This clone occurred a few times. The V and J genes are TRBV5-6 and TRBJ2-7; 8 nucleotides match TRBD1. This CDR3 has 14 residues. Trimming took 5 bases from V and 2 from J; bases not matched to a gene: 6. Germline CDR1 SGHDT, CDR2 YYEEEE. Here the CDR3 reads CASSPGGNAYEQYF. In nucleotides, the CDR3 is TGTGCCAGCAGTCCAGGGGGCAATGCCTACGAGCAGTACTTC.

V gene TRBV30 combines with J gene TRBJ2-1, with D uncertain. The CDR3 contains 15 residues. Per the germline V gene, CDR1 is GTSNPN and CDR2 is SVGIG (reference sequence). V was cut by 2 bases and J by 4 bases, with 15 bases left in between. CDR3 nucleotides: TGTGCCTGGAGTCCCCGCCGGTTTCCATACAATGAGCAGTTCTTC. Translated, it gives CAWSPRRFPYNEQFF.

This clone was detected once. This rearrangement joins TRBV2 to TRBJ2-5; TRBD1 matches at 7 bases. Losses at the gene ends were 7 bases for V and 3 bases for J; bases not matched to a gene: 5. Germline CDR1 SNHLY, CDR2 FYNNEI. The CDR3 runs 13 residues. Here the CDR3 DNA reads TGTGCCAGCATCGACAGGGCAGAAGAGACCCAGTACTTC. Residues: CASIDRAEETQYF.

The chain has TRBV11-2 and TRBJ2-5; D is perhaps TRBD2 (5 bases). With 5 bases removed from V and 2 bases from J, the gap between germline ends came to 12 bases. Germline CDR1 is SGHAT and CDR2 is FQNNGV. The CDR3 is 14 amino acids. The DNA of the CDR3 is TGTGCCAGCAGCCTCGGACGGGAACAAGAGACCCAGTACTTC. Protein sequence: CASSLGREQETQYF. The variable domain in full, with the rest retrieved from reference TRBV11-2 and TRBJ2-5, is EAGVAQSPRYKIIEKRQSVAFWCNPISGHATLYWYQQILGQGPKLLIQFQNNGVVDDSQLPKDRFSAERLKGVDSTLKIQPAKLEDSAVYLCASSLGREQETQYFGPGTRLLVL.

This clone has a handful of counts. In the same sample, other DNA sequences code for this CDR3. V is TRBV7-9 and J is TRBJ2-2; maybe TRBD1 (6 bases). Trimming removed 3 bases at V and 6 bases at J, with 11 bases between. The CDR3 loop spans 14 amino acids. The germline V gene encodes CDR1 SEHNR and CDR2 FQNEAQ (reference sequence). The CDR3 region is CASSLDSPPGELFF. CDR3 nucleotide sequence: TGTGCCAGCAGCTTGGACAGCCCCCCCGGGGAGCTGTTTTTT.

The rearrangement joins TRBV9 to TRBJ2-7; D perhaps matches TRBD1 (5 bases). CDR1 SGDLS and CDR2 YYNGEE come from the germline V gene. The CDR3 spans 15 residues. The V end was cut by 0 bases, the J end by 6 bases, with 16 bases between. This CDR3 is CASSVDPKGISEQYF. The CDR3 DNA follows: TGTGCCAGCAGCGTAGACCCCAAGGGGATCAGCGAGCAGTACTTC.

Points on this clone: Other nucleotide sequences in the sample specify the same CDR3. V and J are TRBV7-9 and TRBJ2-7; D call uncertain. Germline CDR1 reads SEHNR; CDR2 reads FQNEAQ (reference sequence). The CDR3 has 11 amino acids. V was shortened by 5 bases and J by 4 bases, with 6 bases between the two germline ends. CDR3 in amino acids: CASSPGYEQYF. CDR3 DNA sequence: TGTGCCAGCAGCCCAGGATACGAGCAGTACTTC.

The V gene is TRBV5-5, the J gene TRBJ1-6; 8 bases agree with TRBD1. The CDR3 has 14 residues. V was pared by 4 bases and J by 9 bases, with 6 bases of the junction left unmatched. Germline CDR1 is SGHKS and CDR2 is YYEKEE (reference sequence). The CDR3 nucleotides read TGTGCCAGCAGCCCCGACAGGGGTTTTTCACCCCTCCACTTT. It specifies CASSPDRGFSPLHF.

The chain joins TRBV19 to TRBJ1-2; 7 bases align to TRBD1. The CDR3 runs to 14 residues. V gave up 4 bases and J gave up 7 bases; unmatched junction bases: 9. Germline-derived CDR1 and CDR2 are LNHDA and SQIVND (reference sequence). CDR3 sequence reads: CASSTLTGLIGYTF. The DNA of the CDR3 is TGTGCCAGTAGTACCTTGACAGGGTTGATTGGCTACACCTTC. The whole variable domain, filled in from reference TRBV19 and TRBJ1-2, reads DGGITQSPKYLFRKEGQNVTLSCEQNLNHDAMYWYRQDPGQGLRLIYYSQIVNDFQKGDIAEGYSVSREKKESFPLTVTSAQKNPTAFYLCASSTLTGLIGYTFGSGTRLTVV.

The J gene is TRBJ1-4, the V gene TRBV5-1; possibly TRBD1 for D (5 bases). V was clipped by 1 base and J by 7 bases, with 14 bases between them. CDR3 length: 15 amino acids. Germline V gene data show CDR1 as SGHRS and CDR2 as YFSETQ. DNA of the CDR3: TGCGCCAGCAGCTTGTTGGAGACAGTCGGTGAAAAACTGTTTTTT. Its translation is CASSLLETVGEKLFF.

The chain carries TRBV11-2 and TRBJ2-3, with 7 bases fitting TRBD1. The CDR3 covers 15 residues. Germline lookup yields CDR1 SGHAT and CDR2 FQNNGV. J gave up 1 base and V 2 bases, and 3 bases lay outside the gene matches. The CDR3 DNA is TGTGCCAGCAGCTTAAGAGACAGGGGCACAGATACGCAGTATTTT. It translates to CASSLRDRGTDTQYF. Together with reference TRBV11-2 and TRBJ2-3, the CDR3 gives the full variable domain: EAGVAQSPRYKIIEKRQSVAFWCNPISGHATLYWYQQILGQGPKLLIQFQNNGVVDDSQLPKDRFSAERLKGVDSTLKIQPAKLEDSAVYLCASSLRDRGTDTQYFGPGTRLTVL.

This clone was detected only once. V gene TRBV5-4 combines with J gene TRBJ2-1; 9 bases match TRBD2. The germline V gene has CDR1 SGHNT and CDR2 YYREEE (reference sequence). V was pared by 2 bases and J by 9 bases, with 9 bases of the junction left unmatched. CDR3 length equals 15 residues. The CDR3 region is CASSFVREGTGEQFF. Written as DNA, the CDR3 is TGTGCCAGCAGCTTTGTGCGGGAGGGCACTGGTGAGCAGTTCTTC.

The chain links TRBV9 to TRBJ2-2; 8 bases match TRBD1. There are 17 residues in the CDR3. The ends lost 0 bases at V and 0 bases at J; junction bases unmatched: 4. Germline V gives CDR1 SGDLS, CDR2 YYNGEE. The CDR3 sequence is CASSVAQQGANTGELFF. In DNA, the CDR3 is TGTGCCAGCAGCGTAGCCCAACAGGGGGCGAACACCGGGGAGCTGTTTTTT.

The rearrangement links TRBV11-2 to TRBJ1-2; D gene ambiguous. Germline CDR1 is SGHAT and CDR2 is FQNNGV. This CDR3 comprises 12 residues. V lost 7 bases to trimming and J lost 8 bases, with 14 bases between them. This chain's CDR3 is CASTLGGEGYTF. The CDR3 nucleotides are TGTGCCAGCACCCTAGGTGGGGAGGGCTACACCTTC.

The rearrangement joins TRBV28 to TRBJ1-5; D perhaps matches TRBD1 (5 bases). CDR1 MDHEN and CDR2 SYDVKM come from the germline V gene. Trimming pared 5 bases from V and 7 bases from J, leaving 18 bases between. The CDR3 is 15 amino acids. Written as DNA, the CDR3 is TGTGCCAGCAGTACACTAAAATCGCAGGGACAGCCCCAGCATTTT. The encoded protein is CASSTLKSQGQPQHF.

This clone was observed a handful of times. In the same sample, other DNA sequences code for this CDR3. This chain connects TRBV18 to TRBJ2-7; 10 positions match TRBD1. J was trimmed by 4 bases and V by 0 bases; bases with no gene match: 6. Germline values: CDR1 KGHSH, CDR2 LQKENI. The CDR3 is made up of 16 amino acids. The CDR3 loop is CASSPPGTGVLYEQYF. In DNA, the CDR3 is TGTGCCAGCTCACCACCCGGGACAGGGGTGCTATACGAGCAGTACTTC.

The chain uses TRBV2 and TRBJ2-3, with 13 bases lining up with TRBD2. The CDR3 spans 18 residues. Germline-derived CDR1 and CDR2 are SNHLY and FYNNEI. J gave up 0 bases and V 0 bases, and 3 bases lay outside the gene matches. DNA for the CDR3: TGTGCCAGCAGTGAAGCAGGACTAGCGGGGGTGAGCACAGATACGCAGTATTTT. As protein: CASSEAGLAGVSTDTQYF.

The genes are TRBV5-6 and TRBJ2-3, with a weak D call TRBD2 (5 bases). CDR3 size: 16 residues. Germline assignment: CDR1 SGHDT and CDR2 YYEEEE. Trimming pared 0 bases from V and 4 bases from J, leaving 15 bases between. CDR3 DNA sequence: TGTGCCAGCAGCTTGGCCTGGCTAGCCGGTGCAGATACGCAGTATTTT. Its translation is CASSLAWLAGADTQYF. The full variable domain, rest sourced from reference TRBV5-6 and TRBJ2-3, is DAGVTQSPTHLIKTRGQQVTLRCSPKSGHDTVSWYQQALGQGPQFIFQYYEEEERQRGNFPDRFSGHQFPNYSSELNVNALLLGDSALYLCASSLAWLAGADTQYFGPGTRLTVL.

This chain joins TRBV9 and TRBJ2-5; D is perhaps TRBD1 (6 bases). CDR1 SGDLS and CDR2 YYNGEE come from the germline V gene. V lost 2 bases to trimming and J lost 4 bases, with 15 bases between them. This CDR3 comprises 15 residues. CDR3 amino acids: CASSVRNGTTETQYF. CDR3 DNA sequence: TGTGCCAGCAGCGTGCGGAACGGGACAACAGAGACCCAGTACTTC.

This sequence joins TRBV28 and TRBJ1-2; a weak D match, TRBD1 (6 bases). CDR1 MDHEN and CDR2 SYDVKM come from the germline V gene. The CDR3 is 15 residues long. The V gene lost 2 bases and the J gene lost 1 base, with 11 bases spanning the gap. CDR3 sequence (DNA): TGTGCCAGCAGTTTAAGACAGGAGATTAACTATGGCTACACCTTC. Residues: CASSLRQEINYGYTF.

This chain joins TRBV11-3 and TRBJ2-5; 7 positions agree with TRBD2. V trimming: 1 base; J trimming: 3 bases; junction bases outside the gene matches: 5. Looked up from germline, CDR1 is SGHNT and CDR2 is YENEEA. This CDR3 comprises 15 residues. The CDR3 loop is CASSLATGREETQYF. Here the CDR3 DNA reads TGTGCCAGCAGCTTAGCCACTGGGAGGGAAGAGACCCAGTACTTC.